These 15 T cell receptor beta chains came from one sample sequenced in a study of regulatory T cells in long-lasting Graves disease. Building of the TCR beta libraries involved iRepertoire HTBI primers and Arm-PCR of CDR3 regions. TCRdb analysed the multiplex PCR reads with MiXCR anew, one entry per CDR3 protein. The table has about 470,000 distinct CDR3 sequences, less than 25% seen once. Time point denoted: persistent/refractory GD, antithyroid drugs over 5 years with positive TRAb. RNA extracted from PBMCs served as the sequencing template. This material consisted of peripheral blood mononuclear cells (PBMCs), taken when the disease was refractory, from a patient treated with antithyroid drugs. The receptors originated from a female donor with Graves disease.

This clonotype was observed at least ten times. This rearrangement joins TRBV28 to TRBJ1-1; a weak D match, TRBD1 (5 bases). Per the germline V gene, CDR1 is MDHEN and CDR2 is SYDVKM. V was pared by 7 bases and J by 6 bases, with 12 bases between. This CDR3 region has 12 residues. Written as DNA, the CDR3 is TGTGCCAGCAAGGTGGGGCCGTCTGAAGCTTTCTTT. Protein sequence: CASKVGPSEAFF.

CDR3: CASSDRGSTDTQYF. The CDR3 coding sequence is TGTGCCAGCAGCGACAGGGGCTCCACAGATACGCAGTATTTT. The chain carries TRBV27 and TRBJ2-3; 8 positions agree with TRBD1. There are 14 residues in the CDR3. Germline V gene lookup returns CDR1 MNHEY and CDR2 SMNVEV (reference sequence). The V and J ends lost 6 bases and 2 bases, in that order; junction bases with no gene match: 4.

This clonotype has at least ten counts. The gene calls are TRBV7-2 and TRBJ2-5, with D perhaps matching TRBD1 (6 bases). The V gene's germline CDR1 is SGHTA and CDR2 FQGNSA. V gave up 4 bases and J gave up 1 base, with 7 bases separating them. This CDR3 is built from 13 residues. CDR3 nucleotides: TGTGCCAGCAGCTCGGACAGCCAAGAGACCCAGTACTTC. Residues: CASSSDSQETQYF. The whole variable domain, remainder taken from reference TRBV7-2 and TRBJ2-5, is GAGVSQSPSNKVTEKGKDVELRCDPISGHTALYWYRQSLGQGLEFLIYFQGNSAPDKSGLPSDRFSAERTGGSVSTLTIQRTQQEDSAVYLCASSSDSQETQYFGPGTRLLVL.

The chain carries TRBV5-1 and TRBJ1-2, with D perhaps TRBD1 (5 bases). This CDR3 region has 14 residues. The germline V gene encodes CDR1 SGHRS and CDR2 YFSETQ. Trimming stripped 5 bases from V and 0 bases from J, with 11 bases between. The CDR3 bases are TGCGCCAGCAGTCAGAGAGGGGCTAACTATGGCTACACCTTC. It yields the protein CASSQRGANYGYTF.

This clonotype has only a few counts. CDR3 in DNA: TGTGCCAGCAGCCCTAGCGGCACGGGCACCGGGGAGCTGTTTTTT. Translated: CASSPSGTGTGELFF. The chain combines TRBV9 with TRBJ2-2; 7 positions match TRBD2. The CDR3 runs to 15 residues. After removal of 4 bases from V and 4 bases from J, the junction contained 7 bases not matched to a gene. Germline CDR1 is SGDLS and CDR2 is YYNGEE.

This clonotype has just one count. CDR3 region: CASSWDRNTGELFF. In nucleotides, the CDR3 is TGTGCCAGCAGCTGGGACAGGAACACCGGGGAGCTGTTTTTT. The chain joins TRBV27 to TRBJ2-2; TRBD1 matches at 7 bases. Per the germline V gene, CDR1 is MNHEY and CDR2 is SMNVEV (reference sequence). The CDR3 covers 14 residues. Trimming at V came to 6 bases and at J to 1 base, leaving 2 bases not matched to a gene.

This clonotype was picked up many times. The chain combines TRBV28 with TRBJ2-7; unclear D gene. CDR1 is MDHEN, CDR2 SYDVKM, per germline. The CDR3 has 12 amino acids. V lost 3 bases to trimming and J lost 3 bases, with 6 bases between them. The CDR3 bases are TGTGCCAGCAGTTTTTCCTTCTACGAGCAGTACTTC. This codes for CASSFSFYEQYF.

Concerning this clonotype itself: Compared with germline, one end of the junction differs, possibly owing to a read error. CDR3 protein: CAGSLGSNQPQHF. The CDR3 nucleotides are TGTGCCGGCAGCTTAGGCAGCAATCAGCCCCAGCATTTT. V is TRBV7-9 and J is TRBJ1-5, with D uncertain. The germline gives CDR1 SEHNR, CDR2 FQNEAQ (reference sequence). The CDR3 is 13 amino acids.

The rearrangement joins TRBV7-9 to TRBJ2-7, with unresolved D. This CDR3 comprises 12 residues. V was trimmed by 0 bases and J by 7 bases, leaving 7 bases between them. CDR1 SEHNR and CDR2 FQNEAQ come from the germline V gene (reference sequence). Here the CDR3 reads CASSLARMEQYF. DNA for the CDR3: TGTGCCAGCAGCTTAGCGCGGATGGAGCAGTACTTC.

The sample holds a few counts of this clonotype. The DNA of the CDR3 is TGTGCCATCGAAGACGTTAGAGGTGGAAACACCATATATTTT. Encoded protein: CAIEDVRGGNTIYF. The V call is TRBV10-3, the J call TRBJ1-3; no clear D gene. V was shortened by 8 bases and J by 3 bases, with 14 bases between the two germline ends. From germline, CDR1 is ENHRY and CDR2 SYGVKD. The CDR3 extends over 14 amino acids.

This clonotype was seen a few times. CDR3 protein: CASSLIRSHGDEQYF. The CDR3 region has the DNA TGTGCCAGCAGCTTGATTCGGAGCCACGGGGACGAGCAGTACTTC. This sequence joins TRBV5-6 and TRBJ2-7, with TRBD2 as a possible D gene (5 bases). V lost 1 base, J lost 5 bases, and 16 bases lay in between. Germline values: CDR1 SGHDT, CDR2 YYEEEE. The CDR3 is 15 amino acids.

This clonotype has only a few counts. A read error may produce the germline difference seen at one junction end. The chain uses TRBV7-7 and TRBJ2-2; D gene ambiguous. Germline V gene sequence: CDR1 SSHAT, CDR2 FNYEAQ (reference sequence). This CDR3 spans 13 amino acids. This CDR3 reads CASSPRGPGELFF. In DNA form, the CDR3 reads TGTGCTAGCAGCCCCCGAGGTCCCGGGGAGCTGTTTTTT.

The chain couples TRBV3-1 to TRBJ2-2, with 9 nucleotides matching TRBD2. The germline CDR1 and CDR2 sequences are LGHDT and YNNKEL (reference sequence). V was pared by 1 base and J by 5 bases, with 5 bases of the junction left unmatched. This CDR3 has 16 amino acids. CDR3 DNA sequence: TGTGCCAGCAGCCAAGTTTCTAGCGGGACGACCGGGGAGCTGTTTTTT. Residues: CASSQVSSGTTGELFF. The variable domain in full, completed from reference TRBV3-1 and TRBJ2-2, reads DTAVSQTPKYLVTQMGNDKSIKCEQNLGHDTMYWYKQDSKKFLKIMFSYNNKELIINETVPNRFSPKSPDKAHLNLHINSLELGDSAVYFCASSQVSSGTTGELFFGEGSRLTVL.

The V gene is TRBV6-1, the J gene TRBJ1-3; D not resolved. The CDR3 is 13 amino acids. Looked up from germline, CDR1 is MNHNS and CDR2 is SASEGT. Trimming cost V 7 bases and J 2 bases, with 9 bases left between them. This CDR3 reads CASTAGTGNTIYF. The CDR3 coding sequence is TGTGCCAGCACGGCGGGTACTGGAAACACCATATATTTT.

This clonotype was detected many times. The rearrangement links TRBV12-3 or TRBV12-4 to TRBJ1-1, with 8 bases lining up with TRBD1. Unmatched junction bases numbered 1, after V lost 1 base and J lost 3 bases. This CDR3 has 14 amino acids. The CDR3 DNA follows: TGTGCCAGCAGTTTAGTGACAGGGGACACTGAAGCTTTCTTT. Protein: CASSLVTGDTEAFF.